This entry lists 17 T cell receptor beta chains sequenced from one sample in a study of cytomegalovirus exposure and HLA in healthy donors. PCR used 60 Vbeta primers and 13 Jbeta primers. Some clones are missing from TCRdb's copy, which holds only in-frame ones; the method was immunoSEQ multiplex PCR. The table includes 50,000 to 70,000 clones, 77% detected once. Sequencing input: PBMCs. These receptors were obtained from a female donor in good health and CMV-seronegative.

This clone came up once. CDR3 protein: CASSSRRVGPQHF. In DNA, the CDR3 is TGTGCCAGCAGTTCTCGCAGGGTGGGGCCCCAGCATTTT. The chain couples TRBV27 to TRBJ1-5, with D perhaps matching TRBD1 (5 bases). CDR3 length: 13 residues. Germline CDR1 MNHEY, CDR2 SMNVEV (reference sequence). With 4 bases removed from V and 9 bases from J, the gap between germline ends came to 13 bases.

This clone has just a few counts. CDR3 DNA sequence: TGTGCCAGCAGCTTGACTGATGGCGATGAGCAGTTCTTC. It specifies CASSLTDGDEQFF. This chain uses TRBV11-1 with TRBJ2-1; D is uncertain. V was pared by 3 bases and J by 8 bases, with 11 bases between. The germline V gene has CDR1 SGHAT and CDR2 FQDESV (reference sequence). This CDR3 comprises 13 residues.

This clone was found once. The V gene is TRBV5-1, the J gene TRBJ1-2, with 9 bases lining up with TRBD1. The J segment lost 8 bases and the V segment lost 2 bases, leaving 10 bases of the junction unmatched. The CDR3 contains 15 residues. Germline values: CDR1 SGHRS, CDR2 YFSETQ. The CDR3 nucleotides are TGCGCCAGCAGCTTCGGGGGAACAGGGGGCGAAGGCTACACCTTC. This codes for CASSFGGTGGEGYTF.

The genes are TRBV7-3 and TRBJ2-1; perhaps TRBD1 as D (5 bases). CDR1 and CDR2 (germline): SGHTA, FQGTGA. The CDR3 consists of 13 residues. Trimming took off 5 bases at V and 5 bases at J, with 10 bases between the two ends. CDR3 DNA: TGTGCCAGCAGCGTCGACAGAGACAATGAGCAGTTCTTC. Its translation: CASSVDRDNEQFF.

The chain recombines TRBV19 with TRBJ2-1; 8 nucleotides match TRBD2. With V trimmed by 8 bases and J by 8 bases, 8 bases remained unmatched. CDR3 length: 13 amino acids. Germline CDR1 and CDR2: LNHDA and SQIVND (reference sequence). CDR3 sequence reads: CASRRLASDEQFF. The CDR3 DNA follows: TGTGCCAGTCGTCGACTAGCGAGTGATGAGCAGTTCTTC.

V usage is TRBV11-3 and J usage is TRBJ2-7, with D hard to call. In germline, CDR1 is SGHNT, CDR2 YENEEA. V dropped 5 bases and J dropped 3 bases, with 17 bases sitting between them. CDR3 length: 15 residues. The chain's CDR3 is CASSQPEQPFYEQYF. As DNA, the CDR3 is TGTGCCAGCAGCCAGCCGGAACAGCCCTTCTACGAGCAGTACTTC.

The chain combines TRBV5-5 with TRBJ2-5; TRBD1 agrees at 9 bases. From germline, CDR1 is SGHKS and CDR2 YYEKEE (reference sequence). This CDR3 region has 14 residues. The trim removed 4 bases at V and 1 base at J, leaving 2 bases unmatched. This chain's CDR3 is CASSLTGGQETQYF. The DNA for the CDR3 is TGTGCCAGCAGCCTGACAGGGGGCCAAGAGACCCAGTACTTC.

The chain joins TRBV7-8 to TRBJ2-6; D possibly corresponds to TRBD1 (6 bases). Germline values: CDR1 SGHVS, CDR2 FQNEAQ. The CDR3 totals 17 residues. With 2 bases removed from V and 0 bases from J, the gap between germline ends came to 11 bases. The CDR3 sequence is CASSLRTGRSGANVLTF. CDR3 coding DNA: TGTGCCAGCAGCTTAAGAACAGGGCGCTCTGGGGCCAACGTCCTGACTTTC.

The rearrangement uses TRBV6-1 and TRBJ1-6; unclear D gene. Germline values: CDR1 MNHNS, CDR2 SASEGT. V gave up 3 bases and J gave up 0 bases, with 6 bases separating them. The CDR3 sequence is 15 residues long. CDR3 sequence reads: CASSEGSSYNSPLHF. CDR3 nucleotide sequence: TGTGCCAGCAGTGAGGGGAGCTCCTATAATTCACCCCTCCACTTT.

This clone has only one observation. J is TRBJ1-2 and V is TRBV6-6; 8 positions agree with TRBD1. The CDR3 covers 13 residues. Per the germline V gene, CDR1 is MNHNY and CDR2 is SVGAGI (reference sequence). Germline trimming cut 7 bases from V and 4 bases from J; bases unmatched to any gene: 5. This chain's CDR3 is CASTEDRVYGYTF. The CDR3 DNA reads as TGTGCCAGCACCGAGGACAGGGTCTATGGCTACACCTTC.

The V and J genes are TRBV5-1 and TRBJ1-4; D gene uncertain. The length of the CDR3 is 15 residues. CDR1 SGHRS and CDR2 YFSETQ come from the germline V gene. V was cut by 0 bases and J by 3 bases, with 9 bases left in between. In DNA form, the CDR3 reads TGCGCCAGCAGCTTGGAGGGAGGCCCTAATGAAAAACTGTTTTTT. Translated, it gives CASSLEGGPNEKLFF.

The CDR3 bases are TGCGCCAGCAGCCTTCGGGACAGGGTGGATGAAAAACTGTTTTTT. It encodes CASSLRDRVDEKLFF. This chain connects TRBV4-3 to TRBJ1-4, with TRBD1 matching over 9 bases. From germline, CDR1 is LGHNA and CDR2 YSLEER. CDR3 length: 15 amino acids. The ends lost 4 bases at V and 6 bases at J; junction bases unmatched: 6.

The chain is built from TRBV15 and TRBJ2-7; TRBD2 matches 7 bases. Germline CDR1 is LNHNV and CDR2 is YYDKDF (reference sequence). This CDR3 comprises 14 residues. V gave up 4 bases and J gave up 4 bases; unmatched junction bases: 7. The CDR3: CATSIERGGYEQYF. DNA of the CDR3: TGTGCCACCAGCATAGAGCGGGGAGGGTACGAGCAGTACTTC.

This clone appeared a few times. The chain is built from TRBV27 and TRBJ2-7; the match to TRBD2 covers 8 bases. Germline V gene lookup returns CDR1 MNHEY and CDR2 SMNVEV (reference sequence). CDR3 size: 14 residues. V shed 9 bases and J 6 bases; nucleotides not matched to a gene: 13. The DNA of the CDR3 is TGTGCCAGTCGAAGCGCGCTAGCGGGCCTCGAGCAGTACTTC. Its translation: CASRSALAGLEQYF.

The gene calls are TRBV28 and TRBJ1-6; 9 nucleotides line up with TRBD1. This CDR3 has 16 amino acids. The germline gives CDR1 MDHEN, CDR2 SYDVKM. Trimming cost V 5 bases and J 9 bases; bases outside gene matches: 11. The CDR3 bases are TGTGCCAGCAGTCCCGGAGGACAGGGGAATAGTTCACCCCTCCACTTT. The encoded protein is CASSPGGQGNSSPLHF.

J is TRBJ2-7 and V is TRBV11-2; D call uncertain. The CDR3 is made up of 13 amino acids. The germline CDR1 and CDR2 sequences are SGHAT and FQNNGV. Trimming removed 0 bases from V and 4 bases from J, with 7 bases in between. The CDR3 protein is CASSLDTMYEQYF. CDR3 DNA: TGTGCCAGCAGCTTAGACACAATGTACGAGCAGTACTTC.

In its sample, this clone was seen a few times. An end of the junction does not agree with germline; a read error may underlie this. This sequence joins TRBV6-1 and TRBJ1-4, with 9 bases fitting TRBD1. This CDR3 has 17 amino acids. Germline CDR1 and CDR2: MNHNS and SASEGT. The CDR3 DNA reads TGTGCCAGCAGTGAAGCGGTAGGAGGGACAGGGTATGAAAACCTGTTTTTT. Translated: CASSEAVGGTGYENLFF.